This is a list of T cell receptor beta chains from one sample in a study of immune heterogeneity within non-small cell lung tumors. TCRdb re-called the multiplex PCR reads through MiXCR, storing one row per CDR3 protein. The sample has approximately 4,500 distinct CDR3 sequences, roughly 24% seen once. Input material: lung tumor tissue. The receptors here all came from a man aged 55 to 70 with non-small cell lung cancer. Each CDR3 is given with its conserved first and last residue. A D gene is named only where the DNA matches it firmly. Clone size is shown for a subset of rows, as once, few, many or a class of expanded clone.

j_call d_call v_call clone_size cdr3_aa cdr3_nt
TRBJ1-3 . TRBV20-1 medium-sized CSAPEGSGNTIYF TGCAGTGCTCCCGAGGGCTCTGGAAACACCATATATTTT
TRBJ2-5 TRBD2 TRBV3-1 . CASSQEETSGEETQYF TGTGCCAGCAGCCAAGAAGAGACTAGCGGGGAAGAGACCCAGTACTTC
TRBJ1-5 TRBD1 TRBV6-1 few CASSPGTGPQPQHF TGTGCCAGCAGCCCTGGGACAGGGCCTCAGCCCCAGCATTTT
TRBJ1-2 . TRBV11-2 few CASSLVGRGGYTF TGTGCCAGCAGCTTAGTGGGGAGGGGCGGCTACACCTTC
TRBJ1-4 . TRBV6-1 few CASSERLEKLFF TGTGCCAGCAGTGAACGTTTAGAAAAACTGTTTTTT
TRBJ1-2 TRBD1 TRBV12-3/TRBV12-4 . CASSFGTDGYTF TGTGCCAGCAGTTTTGGGACAGATGGCTACACCTTC
TRBJ2-3 . TRBV2 medium-sized CASKIGASTDTQYF TGTGCCAGCAAGATAGGGGCTAGCACAGATACGCAGTATTTT
TRBJ2-2 . TRBV19 . CASSIARNTGELFF TGTGCCAGTAGTATAGCACGTAACACCGGGGAGCTGTTTTTT
TRBJ2-7 TRBD1 TRBV28 . CASSGTGFTEQYF TGTGCCAGCAGTGGGACAGGCTTTACCGAGCAGTACTTC
TRBJ2-7 TRBD1 TRBV20-1 . CSAPGTAFSYEQYF TGCAGTGCCCCGGGGACAGCGTTTTCGTACGAGCAGTACTTC
TRBJ2-4 TRBD1 TRBV3-1 few CASSLSLGQVDIQYF TGTGCCAGCAGTCTTTCACTTGGACAGGTGGACATTCAGTACTTC
TRBJ2-7 . TRBV5-1 . CASSLDGYEQYF TGCGCCAGCAGCTTGGATGGCTACGAGCAGTACTTC
TRBJ2-1 TRBD2 TRBV2 few CASKVRGGSYNEQFF TGTGCCAGCAAGGTCCGGGGGGGGTCCTACAATGAGCAGTTCTTC
TRBJ2-7 TRBD1 TRBV29-1 . CSVEDPGQGSYEQYF TGCAGCGTTGAAGACCCGGGACAGGGATCCTACGAGCAGTACTTC
TRBJ2-2 . TRBV7-2 few CASSPRGRGIEKWTGELFF TGTGCCAGCAGCCCGAGGGGGCGCGGGATTGAGAAATGGACCGGGGAGCTGTTTTTT
TRBJ1-3 . TRBV30 . CAWGGPSGNTIYF TGTGCCTGGGGGGGGCCCTCTGGAAACACCATATATTTT
TRBJ2-7 . TRBV5-4 . CASSLEARGDEQYF TGTGCCAGCAGCTTGGAGGCCAGGGGAGACGAGCAGTACTTC
TRBJ2-3 . TRBV28 . CASSFVAGTDTQYF TGTGCCAGCAGTTTTGTCGCGGGCACAGATACGCAGTATTTT
TRBJ1-1 . TRBV20-1 medium-sized CSAIQPLSTEAFF TGCAGTGCTATACAACCGTTGAGCACTGAAGCTTTCTTT
TRBJ2-7 TRBD2 TRBV7-2 . CASSLTSGNREQYF TGTGCCAGCAGCTTAACTAGCGGGAATCGCGAGCAGTACTTC
TRBJ2-1 TRBD2 TRBV7-9 . CASRSQWAAGGPGEQFF TGTGCCAGCAGATCTCAGTGGGCAGCGGGAGGGCCTGGTGAGCAGTTCTTC
TRBJ2-1 . TRBV6-1 . CASSERGRSQFF TGTGCCAGCAGTGAACGGGGGAGAAGCCAGTTCTTC
TRBJ2-7 . TRBV20-1 few CSAIGHSYEQYF TGCAGTGCTATCGGCCACTCCTACGAGCAGTACTTC
TRBJ2-7 TRBD2 TRBV20-1 . CSAGREGPSEQYF TGCAGTGCCGGCCGGGAGGGCCCAAGCGAGCAGTACTTC
TRBJ2-7 TRBD2 TRBV5-1 . CASSPNSGRQGEHYF TGCGCCAGCAGCCCCAATAGCGGGAGGCAGGGGGAGCATTACTTC
TRBJ1-3 . TRBV6-6 . CASSYSRPTSGNTIYF TGTGCCAGCAGTTACTCGAGACCGACCTCTGGAAACACCATATATTTT
TRBJ2-1 . TRBV28 few CASSLPGSHNEQFF TGTGCCAGCAGTTTACCTGGGAGCCACAATGAGCAGTTCTTC
TRBJ2-3 . TRBV11-2 . CASSFFPDPMRGTLTDTQYF TGTGCCAGCAGCTTTTTTCCAGACCCCATGCGGGGAACCCTCACAGATACGCAGTATTTT
TRBJ1-5 . TRBV28 medium-sized CASRKRTDLGVSQPQHF TGTGCCAGCAGGAAACGGACAGACCTAGGGGTTAGTCAGCCCCAGCATTTT
TRBJ1-4 . TRBV28 . CASSLSGSGEKLFF TGTGCCAGCAGTTTATCAGGGAGTGGTGAAAAACTGTTTTTT
TRBJ2-5 . TRBV6-1 few CASSELEGMGETQYF TGTGCCAGCAGTGAGCTAGAGGGGATGGGGGAGACCCAGTACTTC
TRBJ1-4 TRBD1 TRBV14 few CASSLGTASPEKLFF TGTGCCAGCAGCCTTGGGACAGCGAGTCCTGAAAAACTGTTTTTT
TRBJ2-7 TRBD1 TRBV5-4 . CASSSTGTGNEQYF TGTGCCAGCAGCAGTACCGGGACAGGGAACGAGCAGTACTTC
TRBJ2-7 TRBD1 TRBV27 few CASSRTGDSYEQYF TGTGCCAGCAGTCGGACAGGGGATTCCTACGAGCAGTACTTC
TRBJ2-6 TRBD1 TRBV19 medium-sized CASSIGDRGAYSGANVLTF TGTGCCAGTAGTATAGGGGACAGGGGCGCATACTCTGGGGCCAACGTCCTGACTTTC
TRBJ2-2 . TRBV27 hyperexpanded CASSLGGTGELFF TGTGCCAGCAGCTTAGGAGGTACCGGGGAGCTGTTTTTT
TRBJ1-2 TRBD1 TRBV2 few CASSGQGGNGYTF TGTGCCAGCAGCGGACAGGGAGGGAATGGCTACACCTTC
TRBJ1-2 . TRBV20-1 medium-sized CSAMRGYGYTF TGCAGTGCTATGAGGGGGTATGGCTACACCTTC
TRBJ2-7 TRBD2 TRBV20-1 medium-sized CSAYLAAGLRENEQYF TGCAGTGCCTACCTGGCGGCGGGTCTGCGGGAGAACGAGCAGTACTTC
TRBJ2-1 TRBD1 TRBV5-5 . CASSLAGGYEQFF TGTGCCAGCAGCTTGGCAGGGGGTTATGAGCAGTTCTTC
TRBJ1-2 . TRBV9 . CASSVDDDQGYTF TGTGCCAGCAGCGTAGACGACGATCAGGGGTACACCTTC
TRBJ2-7 . TRBV6-1 once CASGPGHNSYEQYF TGTGCCAGTGGACCGGGACACAACTCCTACGAGCAGTACTTC
TRBJ1-5 . TRBV28 . CASSRIGQTNHPQHF TGTGCCAGCAGTCGAATAGGACAGACCAATCATCCCCAGCATTTT
TRBJ2-3 . TRBV11-2 . CASSLLPVGHLGDTQYF TGTGCCAGCAGCTTACTTCCTGTTGGCCATCTGGGAGATACGCAGTATTTT
TRBJ2-6 TRBD1 TRBV9 . CASSLGDRGAGANVLTF TGTGCCAGCAGTCTAGGGGACAGGGGTGCTGGGGCCAACGTCCTGACTTTC